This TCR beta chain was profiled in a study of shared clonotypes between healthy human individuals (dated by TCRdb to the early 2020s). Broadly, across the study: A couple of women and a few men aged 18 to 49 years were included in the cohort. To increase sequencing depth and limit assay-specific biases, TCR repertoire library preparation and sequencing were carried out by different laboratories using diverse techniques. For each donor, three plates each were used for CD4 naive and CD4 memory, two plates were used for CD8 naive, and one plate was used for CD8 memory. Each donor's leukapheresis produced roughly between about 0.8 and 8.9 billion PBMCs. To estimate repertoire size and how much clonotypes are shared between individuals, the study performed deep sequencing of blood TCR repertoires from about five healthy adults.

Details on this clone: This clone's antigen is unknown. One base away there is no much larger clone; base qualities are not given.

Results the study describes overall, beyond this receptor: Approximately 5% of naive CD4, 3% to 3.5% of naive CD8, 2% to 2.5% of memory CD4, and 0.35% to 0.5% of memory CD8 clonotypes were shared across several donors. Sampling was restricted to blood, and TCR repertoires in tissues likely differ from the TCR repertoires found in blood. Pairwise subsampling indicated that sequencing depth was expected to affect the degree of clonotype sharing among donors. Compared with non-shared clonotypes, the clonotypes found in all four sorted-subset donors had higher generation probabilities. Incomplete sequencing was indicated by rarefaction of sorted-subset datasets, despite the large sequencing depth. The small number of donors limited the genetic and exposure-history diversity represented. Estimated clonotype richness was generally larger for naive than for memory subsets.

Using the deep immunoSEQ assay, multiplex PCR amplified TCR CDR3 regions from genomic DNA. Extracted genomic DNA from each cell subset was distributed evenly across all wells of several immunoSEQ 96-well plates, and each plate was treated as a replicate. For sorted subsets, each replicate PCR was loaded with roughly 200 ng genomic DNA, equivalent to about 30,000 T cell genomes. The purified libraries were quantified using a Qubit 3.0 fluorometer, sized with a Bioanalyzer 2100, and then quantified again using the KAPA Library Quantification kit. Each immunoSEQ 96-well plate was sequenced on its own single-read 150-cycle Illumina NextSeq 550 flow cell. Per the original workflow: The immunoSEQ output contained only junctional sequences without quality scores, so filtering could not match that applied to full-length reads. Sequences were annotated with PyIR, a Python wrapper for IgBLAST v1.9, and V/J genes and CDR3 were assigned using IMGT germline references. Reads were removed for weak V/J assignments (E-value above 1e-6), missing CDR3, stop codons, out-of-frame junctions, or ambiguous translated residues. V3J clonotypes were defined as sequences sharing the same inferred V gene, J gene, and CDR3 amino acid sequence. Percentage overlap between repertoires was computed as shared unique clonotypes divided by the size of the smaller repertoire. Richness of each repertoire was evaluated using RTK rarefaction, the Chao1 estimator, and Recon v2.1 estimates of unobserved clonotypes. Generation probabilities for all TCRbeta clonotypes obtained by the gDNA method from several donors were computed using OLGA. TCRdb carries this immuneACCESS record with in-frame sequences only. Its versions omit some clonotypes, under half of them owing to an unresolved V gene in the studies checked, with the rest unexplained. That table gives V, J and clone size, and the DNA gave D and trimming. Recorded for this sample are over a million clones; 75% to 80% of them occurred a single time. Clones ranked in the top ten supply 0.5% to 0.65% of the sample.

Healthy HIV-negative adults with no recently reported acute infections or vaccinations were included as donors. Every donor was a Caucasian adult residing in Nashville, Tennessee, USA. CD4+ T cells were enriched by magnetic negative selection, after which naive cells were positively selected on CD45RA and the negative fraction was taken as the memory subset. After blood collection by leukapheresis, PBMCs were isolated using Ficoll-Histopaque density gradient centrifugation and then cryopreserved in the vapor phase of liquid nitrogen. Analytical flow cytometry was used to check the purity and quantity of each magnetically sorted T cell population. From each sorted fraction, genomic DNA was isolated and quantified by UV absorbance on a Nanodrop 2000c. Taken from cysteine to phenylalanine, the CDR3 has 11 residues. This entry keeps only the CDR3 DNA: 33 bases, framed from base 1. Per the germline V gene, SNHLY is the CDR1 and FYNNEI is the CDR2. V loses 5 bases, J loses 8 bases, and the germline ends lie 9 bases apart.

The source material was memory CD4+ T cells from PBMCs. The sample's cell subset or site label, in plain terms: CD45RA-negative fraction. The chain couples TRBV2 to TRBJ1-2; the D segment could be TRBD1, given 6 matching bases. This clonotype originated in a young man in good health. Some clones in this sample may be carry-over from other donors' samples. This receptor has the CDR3 CASSRQVGYTF. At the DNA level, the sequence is TGTGCCAGCAGTAGACAGGTGGGCTACACCTTC.